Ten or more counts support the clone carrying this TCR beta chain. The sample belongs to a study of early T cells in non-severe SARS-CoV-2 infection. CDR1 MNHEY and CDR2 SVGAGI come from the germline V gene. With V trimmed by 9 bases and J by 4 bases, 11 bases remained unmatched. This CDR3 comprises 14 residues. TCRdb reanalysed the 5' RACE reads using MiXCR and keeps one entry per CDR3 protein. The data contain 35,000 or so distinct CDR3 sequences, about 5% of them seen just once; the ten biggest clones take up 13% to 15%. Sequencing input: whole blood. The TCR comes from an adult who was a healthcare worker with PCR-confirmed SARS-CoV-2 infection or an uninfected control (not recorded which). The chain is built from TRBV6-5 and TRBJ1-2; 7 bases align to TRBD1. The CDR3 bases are TGTGCCAGTAAACCGGGACAGCTTCTCTATGGCTACACCTTC. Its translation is CASKPGQLLYGYTF.